This TCR beta chain stems from a study of response to subunit inactivated influenza vaccine. TCRdb processed the RT-PCR reads anew with MiXCR; each CDR3 protein has one entry. This table holds around 150,000 distinct CDR3 sequences, 11% found once. The germline V and J ends were trimmed by 1 base and 0 bases, with 13 bases remaining between them. There are 15 residues in the CDR3. Per the germline V gene, CDR1 is DFQATT and CDR2 is SNEGSKA (reference sequence). The sample was non-naive T cells sorted from PBMCs, taken roughly 6 weeks after vaccination. The source is a man in his forties or fifties who received an inactivated influenza vaccine. V and J are TRBV20-1 and TRBJ2-7; D is unclear. The DNA of the CDR3 is TGCAGTGCTAGAGCCCCGGGTATAAGCTCCTACGAGCAGTACTTC. Amino acid sequence: CSARAPGISSYEQYF.